This T cell receptor (beta chain) came from a study of siplizumab effects on memory and regulatory T cells. Regarding the study as a whole: Naive T cells appeared more varied than memory cells and looked like key alloresponse contributors.

The junction had 11 bases not matched to a gene; V was cut back by 3 bases and J by 10 bases. The CDR3 is made up of 16 amino acids. Germline-derived CDR1 and CDR2 are SGHDN and FVKESK. Sequence data were generated for unstimulated naive, memory, effector memory and TEMRA subsets in three donor pairs. The data were produced by immunoSEQ multiplex PCR, yet TCRdb's version contains in-frame clones alone and is incomplete. The sample consists of roughly 60,000 clones, around 96% of them appearing once. The count of this clone is one. What it recognizes is unknown. The sequence was collected from a human donor in good health. The chain employs TRBV14 and TRBJ1-6; 8 bases fit TRBD1. The sample was naive CD8+ T cells sorted from blood. This CDR3 is CASSQKGGDRLSPLHF. The CDR3 DNA follows: TGTGCCAGCAGCCAGAAGGGCGGGGACAGGCTATCACCCCTCCACTTT.